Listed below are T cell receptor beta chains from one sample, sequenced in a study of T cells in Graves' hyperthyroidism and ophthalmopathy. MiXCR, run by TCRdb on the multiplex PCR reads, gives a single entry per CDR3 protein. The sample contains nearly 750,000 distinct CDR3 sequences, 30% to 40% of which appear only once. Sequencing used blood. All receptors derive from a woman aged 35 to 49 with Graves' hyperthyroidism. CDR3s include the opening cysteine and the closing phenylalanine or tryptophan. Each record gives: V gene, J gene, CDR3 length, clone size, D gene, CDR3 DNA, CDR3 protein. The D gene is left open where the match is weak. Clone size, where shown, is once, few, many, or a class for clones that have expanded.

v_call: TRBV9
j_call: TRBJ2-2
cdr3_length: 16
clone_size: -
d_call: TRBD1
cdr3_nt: TGTGCCAGCAGCGCAAACAGGGGGGAGAACACCGGGGAGCTGTTTTTT
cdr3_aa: CASSANRGENTGELFF

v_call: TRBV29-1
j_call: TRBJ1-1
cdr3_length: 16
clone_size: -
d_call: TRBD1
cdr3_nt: TGCAGCGCAAGACAGGGACAGCACGCTGGGGCCACTGAAGCTTTCTTT
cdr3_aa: CSARQGQHAGATEAFF

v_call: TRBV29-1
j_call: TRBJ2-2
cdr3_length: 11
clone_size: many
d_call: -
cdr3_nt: TGCAGCGTTGGAGTAACCGGGGAGCTGTTTTTT
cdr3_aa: CSVGVTGELFF

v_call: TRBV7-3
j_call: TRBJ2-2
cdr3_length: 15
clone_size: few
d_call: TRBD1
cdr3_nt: TGTGCCAGCAGCTCCGGGACAGGGGTGACCGGGGAGCTGTTTTTT
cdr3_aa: CASSSGTGVTGELFF

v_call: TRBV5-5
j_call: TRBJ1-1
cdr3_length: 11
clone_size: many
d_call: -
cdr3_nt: TGTGCCAGCAATTATGGCACTGAAGCTTTCTTT
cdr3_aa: CASNYGTEAFF

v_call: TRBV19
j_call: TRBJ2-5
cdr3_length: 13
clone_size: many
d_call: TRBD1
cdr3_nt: TGTGCCAGTAGTGCGAGGGGGCCAGAGACCCAGTACTTC
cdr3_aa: CASSARGPETQYF

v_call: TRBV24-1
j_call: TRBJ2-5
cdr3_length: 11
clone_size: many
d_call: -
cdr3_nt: TGTGCCACCAGTGTTAAAGAGACCCAGTACTTC
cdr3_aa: CATSVKETQYF

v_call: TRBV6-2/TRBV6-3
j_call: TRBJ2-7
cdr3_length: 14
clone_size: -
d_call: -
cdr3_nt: TGTGCCAGCAGTTCGGGGACCTCACCCTACGAGCAGTACTTC
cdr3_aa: CASSSGTSPYEQYF

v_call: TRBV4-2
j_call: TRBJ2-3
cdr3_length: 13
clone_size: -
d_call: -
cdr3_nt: TGTGCCAGCAGTCCCTTCGCCTCAGATACGCAGTATTTT
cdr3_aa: CASSPFASDTQYF

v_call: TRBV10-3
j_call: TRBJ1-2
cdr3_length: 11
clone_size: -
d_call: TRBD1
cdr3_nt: TGTGCCATCAAGGGGGCCTATGGCTACACCTTC
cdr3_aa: CAIKGAYGYTF

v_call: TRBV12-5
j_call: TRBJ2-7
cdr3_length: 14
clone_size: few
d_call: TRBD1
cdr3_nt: TGTGCTAGTGGTCGAGGGGGACAGGGGGACGAGCAGTACTTC
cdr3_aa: CASGRGGQGDEQYF

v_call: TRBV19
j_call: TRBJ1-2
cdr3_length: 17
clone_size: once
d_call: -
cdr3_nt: TGTGCCAGTAGTCTGGGCTTCGGAACCAGTCTAGCCTATGGCTACACCTTC
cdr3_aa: CASSLGFGTSLAYGYTF

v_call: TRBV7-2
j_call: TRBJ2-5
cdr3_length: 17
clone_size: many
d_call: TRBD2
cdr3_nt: TGTGCCAGCAGAGGGGGACTAGCGGGTCTACAAGGAGAGACCCAGTACTTC
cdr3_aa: CASRGGLAGLQGETQYF

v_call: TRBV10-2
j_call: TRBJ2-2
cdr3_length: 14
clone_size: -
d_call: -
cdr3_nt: TGTGCCAGCAGCTCTTTACAGGGATACGGGGAGCTGTTTTTT
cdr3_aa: CASSSLQGYGELFF

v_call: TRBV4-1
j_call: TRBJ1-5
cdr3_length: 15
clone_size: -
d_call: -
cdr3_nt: TGCGCCAGCAGCCCCCGGACAGAGAGCAATCAGCCCCAGCATTTT
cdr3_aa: CASSPRTESNQPQHF

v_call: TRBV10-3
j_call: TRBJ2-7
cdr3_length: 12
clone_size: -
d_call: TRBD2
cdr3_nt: TGTGCCTCCCGTAGCGGGGGCGGCGAGCAGTACTTC
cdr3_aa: CASRSGGGEQYF

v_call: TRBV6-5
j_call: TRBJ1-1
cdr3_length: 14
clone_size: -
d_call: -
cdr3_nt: TGTGCCAGCAGTATGCTGGGAGGTTTCACTGAAGCTTTCTTT
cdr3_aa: CASSMLGGFTEAFF

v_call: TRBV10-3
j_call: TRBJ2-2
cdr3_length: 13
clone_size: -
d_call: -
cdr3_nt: TGTGCCATCAGCCCGCACTTCGGAGAGGAGCTGTTTTTT
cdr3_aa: CAISPHFGEELFF

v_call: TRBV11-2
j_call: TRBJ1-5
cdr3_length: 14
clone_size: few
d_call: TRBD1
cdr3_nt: TGTGCCAGCAGCTTACAGGGACAGCCTCAGCCCCAGCATTTT
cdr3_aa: CASSLQGQPQPQHF

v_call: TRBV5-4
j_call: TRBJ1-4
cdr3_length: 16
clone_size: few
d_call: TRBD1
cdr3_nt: TGTGCCAGCAGCTTGAGGGGAGCAGGGGGCAAAGAAAAACTGTTTTTT
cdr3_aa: CASSLRGAGGKEKLFF

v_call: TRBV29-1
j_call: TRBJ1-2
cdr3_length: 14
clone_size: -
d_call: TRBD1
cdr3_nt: TGCAGCGTAGTTCCGGGACAGGGGATAAGGGGCTACACCTTC
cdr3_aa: CSVVPGQGIRGYTF

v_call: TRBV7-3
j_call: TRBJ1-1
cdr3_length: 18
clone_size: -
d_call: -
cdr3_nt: TGTGCCAGCAGCCTAAAGAACCGACACGGGCACCATGTCACTGAAGCTTTCTTT
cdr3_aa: CASSLKNRHGHHVTEAFF

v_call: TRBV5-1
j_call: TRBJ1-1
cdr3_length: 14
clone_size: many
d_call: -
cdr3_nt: TGCGCCAGCAGCTTGGTAGGAGTACGGACTGAAGCTTTCTTT
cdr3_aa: CASSLVGVRTEAFF

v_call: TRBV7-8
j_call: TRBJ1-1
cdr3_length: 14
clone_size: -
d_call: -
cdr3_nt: TGTGCCAGCAGCCAGACTAGCGGGAGGACTGAAGCTTTCTTT
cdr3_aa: CASSQTSGRTEAFF

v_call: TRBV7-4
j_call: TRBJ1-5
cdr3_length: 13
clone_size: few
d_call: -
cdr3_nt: TGTGCCAGCACCCGGCGGGGTAATCAGCCCCAGCATTTT
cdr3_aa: CASTRRGNQPQHF

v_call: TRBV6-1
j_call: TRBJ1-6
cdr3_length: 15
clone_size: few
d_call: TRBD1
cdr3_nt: TGTGCCAGCAGTGAAGCGGAGGGGGCGCCGGGGGCGTCCCACTTT
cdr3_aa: CASSEAEGAPGASHF

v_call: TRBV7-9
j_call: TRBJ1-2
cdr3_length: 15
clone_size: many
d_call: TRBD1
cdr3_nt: TGTGCCAGCAGCTCTACAGGGGGCGTAAACTATGGCTACACCTTC
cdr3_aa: CASSSTGGVNYGYTF

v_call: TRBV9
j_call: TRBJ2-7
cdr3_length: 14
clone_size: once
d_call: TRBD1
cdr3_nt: TGTGCCAGCAGCGTTCTCACAGGGGGATATGAGCAGTACTTC
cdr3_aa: CASSVLTGGYEQYF

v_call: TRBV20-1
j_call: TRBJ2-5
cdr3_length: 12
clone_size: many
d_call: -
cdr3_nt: TGCAGTGCTAGGGCGGTCCAAGAGACCCAGTACTTC
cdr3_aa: CSARAVQETQYF

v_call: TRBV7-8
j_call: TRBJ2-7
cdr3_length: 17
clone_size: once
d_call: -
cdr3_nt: TGTGCCAGCAGCTCGCTCACTGGGGGGGGACAGAACTACGAGCAGTACTTC
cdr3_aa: CASSSLTGGGQNYEQYF